This entry describes one T cell receptor (beta chain). V lost 0 bases and J 0 bases, leaving 8 bases between the germline ends. CDR1 MGHRA and CDR2 YSYEKL come from the germline V gene. CDR3 length: 15 amino acids. This sample was included in a study of long-term antiretroviral therapy in people with HIV. They ran version v3.0 of the immunoSEQ assay at survey level. The method was immunoSEQ multiplex PCR; TCRdb's version includes in-frame clones alone and lacks a portion of them. The sample includes about 28,000 clones, about 96% of them seen just once. The starting material was unsorted PBMCs, obtained more than 6 years after starting antiretroviral therapy. The TCR sequence derives from a man aged 25-45 years with HIV. This chain joins TRBV4-1 and TRBJ1-1; D unresolved. This CDR3 is CASSQDFTLNTEAFF. Written as DNA, the CDR3 is TGCGCCAGCAGCCAAGATTTTACCCTGAACACTGAAGCTTTCTTT.